This TCR beta chain was sequenced in a study of cytotoxic CD8 clonotypes in ibrutinib-treated CLL. Broader study findings: Patients with sustained remission and those progressing were sampled at differing times.

Some clones are missing from TCRdb's copy, which holds only in-frame ones; the method was immunoSEQ multiplex PCR. The sample includes over 120,000 clones, 70% to 90% of them seen just once. Turning to this clone: As yet, its antigen is unknown.

This receptor was identified in a human donor with chronic lymphocytic leukemia. This specimen consisted of PBMCs, obtained after 36 months of ibrutinib treatment.

The chain's CDR3 is CASTPRRGTPPYEQYF. The CDR3 nucleotides are TGTGCCAGTACCCCGAGGAGGGGGACACCCCCTTACGAGCAGTACTTC. V is TRBV19 and J is TRBJ2-7, with D perhaps TRBD1 or TRBD2 (6 bases each). The CDR3 totals 16 residues. Trimming removed 7 bases from V and 4 bases from J, with 23 bases in between. The germline gives CDR1 LNHDA, CDR2 SQIVND (reference sequence). Looking up the rest from reference TRBV19 and TRBJ2-7 gives the full variable domain: DGGITQSPKYLFRKEGQNVTLSCEQNLNHDAMYWYRQDPGQGLRLIYYSQIVNDFQKGDIAEGYSVSREKKESFPLTVTSAQKNPTAFYLCASTPRRGTPPYEQYFGPGTRLTVT.